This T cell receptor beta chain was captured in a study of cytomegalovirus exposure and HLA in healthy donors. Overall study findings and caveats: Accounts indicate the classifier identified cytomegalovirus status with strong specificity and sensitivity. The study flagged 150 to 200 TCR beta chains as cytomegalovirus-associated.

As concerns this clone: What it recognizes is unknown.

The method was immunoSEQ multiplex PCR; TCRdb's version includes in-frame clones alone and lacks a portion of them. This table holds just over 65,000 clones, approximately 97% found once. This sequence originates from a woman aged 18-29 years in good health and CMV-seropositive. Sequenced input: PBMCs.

DNA for the CDR3: TGTGCCACCAGCAGGGGACAGGCGAATGCCTACGAGCAGTACTTC. Translating gives CATSRGQANAYEQYF. The rearrangement uses TRBV15 and TRBJ2-7, with TRBD1 identical over 8 bases. Germline V gene sequence: CDR1 LNHNV, CDR2 YYDKDF (reference sequence). V shed 3 bases and J 2 bases; nucleotides not matched to a gene: 6. The CDR3 extends over 15 amino acids.